Sequencing of this T cell receptor (beta chain) was carried out in a study of T cell responses to AZD1222 COVID-19 vaccine. General study results and limits: Clonal diversity may have been underestimated in mostly white British donors. There were vaccine-associated CD4 TCRs across spike, dominant at 160-218 and 743-854. Following two doses of AZD1222, Spike-specific TCR breadth and depth rose.

This CDR3 contains 14 residues. The V and J ends lost 7 bases and 4 bases, in that order; junction bases with no gene match: 6. Germline V gives CDR1 MNHEY, CDR2 SMNVEV (reference sequence). TCRdb's copy holds only in-frame clones and misses some; the assay was immunoSEQ multiplex PCR. Here the sample spans some 150,000 clones, approximately 92% being singletons. A word on this clone: Its antigen is unidentified.

The input for sequencing was peripheral blood, taken 28 days after the second AZD1222 dose. The clonotype originates from an adult who received the AZD1222 COVID-19 vaccine. The J gene is TRBJ2-2, the V gene TRBV27, with 7 nucleotides matching TRBD2. The CDR3 region is CASKAGVGTGELFF. The DNA for the CDR3 is TGTGCCAGCAAGGCGGGAGTCGGCACCGGGGAGCTGTTTTTT.